The 14 T cell receptor beta chains presented below share a single source sample, sequenced in a study of cytomegalovirus exposure and HLA in healthy donors. Researchers ran the PCR with 60 Vbeta and 13 Jbeta primers. The assay was immunoSEQ multiplex PCR, and TCRdb's table has in-frame clones only and misses some. The sample has some 130,000 clones, around 84% seen once. Sequencing was carried out using PBMCs. These receptors came from a man aged 50 to 59 in good health and CMV-seronegative.

This sequence joins TRBV27 and TRBJ2-7, with 10 positions matching TRBD2. Looked up from germline, CDR1 is MNHEY and CDR2 is SMNVEV (reference sequence). This CDR3 contains 13 residues. Trimming removed 5 bases from V and 7 bases from J; junction bases left unmatched: 5. CDR3 coding DNA: TGTGCCAGCAGTCCGGGACTAGCGAGGGAGCAGTACTTC. This codes for CASSPGLAREQYF.

The V and J genes are TRBV7-2 and TRBJ1-1; TRBD1 is a possible D gene (5 bases). Trimming took 8 bases from V and 1 from J, leaving 20 bases between them. CDR1 is SGHTA and CDR2 is FQGNSA in the germline V gene. This CDR3 is 16 amino acids long. The DNA of the CDR3 is TGTGCCAGCCTTCCAGGGTTGGGATTAGGGAACACTGAAGCTTTCTTT. Amino acids: CASLPGLGLGNTEAFF.

The rearrangement joins TRBV9 to TRBJ2-2, with 8 bases that match TRBD2. The CDR3 runs 13 residues. Germline values: CDR1 SGDLS, CDR2 YYNGEE. V dropped 3 bases and J dropped 6; count of bases not matched to a gene: 1. CDR3 region: CASSGGGPGELFF. DNA of the CDR3: TGTGCCAGCAGCGGCGGGGGGCCCGGGGAGCTGTTTTTT. Full variable domain (missing parts from reference TRBV9 and TRBJ2-2): DSGVTQTPKHLITATGQRVTLRCSPRSGDLSVYWYQQSLDQGLQFLIQYYNGEERAKGNILERFSAQQFPDLHSELNLSSLELGDSALYFCASSGGGPGELFFGEGSRLTVL.

The V gene is TRBV28, the J gene TRBJ2-1; a possible D gene is TRBD1 (5 bases). The CDR3 totals 15 residues. V gave up 8 bases and J gave up 4 bases, with 18 bases separating them. CDR1 MDHEN and CDR2 SYDVKM come from the germline V gene. The chain's CDR3 is CASLSWRTRYNEQFF. CDR3 bases: TGTGCCAGCTTGTCTTGGCGGACAAGATACAATGAGCAGTTCTTC.

This clone was picked up a small number of times. J is TRBJ1-1 and V is TRBV7-9; D call uncertain. CDR1 and CDR2 from the germline V gene are SEHNR and FQNEAQ (reference sequence). V lost 6 bases to trimming and J lost 10 bases, with 12 bases between them. The CDR3 extends over 11 amino acids. This chain's CDR3 is CASRPGGRAFF. CDR3 DNA sequence: TGTGCCAGCAGGCCCGGCGGAAGAGCTTTCTTT.

The genes are TRBV7-9 and TRBJ2-5; no firm D call. The ends were cut back, 5 bases at V and 5 bases at J, with 15 bases in the middle. Germline V CDR1 and CDR2: SEHNR, FQNEAQ (reference sequence). CDR3 length equals 14 residues. The CDR3 DNA follows: TGTGCCAGCAGCGCCGTTGTTGGCGGCGAGACCCAGTACTTC. This sequence encodes CASSAVVGGETQYF.

This chain links TRBV9 with TRBJ1-2; TRBD1 agrees at 7 bases. Germline assignment: CDR1 SGDLS and CDR2 YYNGEE. The CDR3 loop spans 16 amino acids. V was clipped by 3 bases and J by 4 bases; unmatched bases: 12. CDR3 in amino acids: CASSGGAAGGPYGYTF. CDR3 in DNA: TGTGCCAGCAGCGGGGGGGCGGCAGGGGGACCCTATGGCTACACCTTC. The whole variable domain, remainder taken from reference TRBV9 and TRBJ1-2, is DSGVTQTPKHLITATGQRVTLRCSPRSGDLSVYWYQQSLDQGLQFLIQYYNGEERAKGNILERFSAQQFPDLHSELNLSSLELGDSALYFCASSGGAAGGPYGYTFGSGTRLTVV.

In this sample, this clone turned up once. The chain carries TRBV7-9 and TRBJ2-3, with TRBD1 identical over 7 bases. Per germline, CDR1 SEHNR and CDR2 FQNEAQ (reference sequence). The CDR3 contains 14 residues. V was pared by 4 bases and J by 2 bases, with 3 bases of the junction left unmatched. CDR3 sequence reads: CASSWDRLTDTQYF. As DNA, the CDR3 is TGTGCCAGCAGCTGGGACAGACTCACAGATACGCAGTATTTT.

The chain couples TRBV19 to TRBJ2-6; no definite D call. Germline CDR1 LNHDA, CDR2 SQIVND (reference sequence). The CDR3 totals 16 residues. V was clipped by 2 bases and J by 1 base, with 9 bases between them. This CDR3 is CASSIFPTSGANVLTF. CDR3 DNA: TGTGCCAGTAGTATATTCCCCACATCTGGGGCCAACGTCCTGACTTTC.

At least ten counts were recorded for this clone. V is TRBV4-1 and J is TRBJ1-6; 9 positions match TRBD1. The ends lost 0 bases at V and 7 bases at J; junction bases unmatched: 4. The CDR3 contains 16 residues. CDR1 and CDR2 (germline): MGHRA, YSYEKL. The chain's CDR3 is CASSQDPGTGNSPLHF. CDR3 nucleotides: TGCGCCAGCAGCCAAGATCCCGGGACAGGGAATTCACCCCTCCACTTT.

This chain connects TRBV6-5 to TRBJ1-3, with D unresolved. The CDR3 has 16 residues. CDR1 MNHEY and CDR2 SVGAGI come from the germline V gene. The V end lost 0 bases, the J end lost 4 bases, and 13 bases lay between the germline ends. The CDR3, as DNA: TGTGCCAGCAGTTACTCGTTACGGTTGGTAGGAAACACCATATATTTT. It specifies CASSYSLRLVGNTIYF.

The chain employs TRBV5-1 and TRBJ1-2; perhaps TRBD1 as D (5 bases). The CDR3 contains 15 residues. Germline loops: CDR1 SGHRS, CDR2 YFSETQ. Trimming took 2 bases from V and 8 from J, leaving 19 bases between them. Here the CDR3 reads CASSFSEGSSRGYTF. In nucleotides, the CDR3 is TGCGCCAGCAGCTTCTCGGAGGGGTCTTCCAGGGGCTACACCTTC. The full variable domain, in which reference TRBV5-1 and TRBJ1-2 provide the parts outside the CDR3, is KAGVTQTPRYLIKTRGQQVTLSCSPISGHRSVSWYQQTPGQGLQFLFEYFSETQRNKGNFPGRFSGRQFSNSRSEMNVSTLELGDSALYLCASSFSEGSSRGYTFGSGTRLTVV.

This clone is a singleton in its sample. The chain is built from TRBV9 and TRBJ2-7; 8 nucleotides align to TRBD1. V dropped 4 bases and J dropped 3; count of bases not matched to a gene: 12. The germline V gene encodes CDR1 SGDLS and CDR2 YYNGEE. The CDR3 consists of 16 residues. CDR3 bases: TGTGCCAGCAGCCCAACCGGACAGGGCCACTTCTACGAGCAGTACTTC. This gives the protein CASSPTGQGHFYEQYF.

The rearrangement links TRBV30 to TRBJ1-1; no clear D gene. The CDR3 totals 12 residues. V lost 4 bases and J 0 bases, leaving 6 bases between the germline ends. Germline-derived CDR1 and CDR2 are GTSNPN and SVGIG (reference sequence). CDR3 in DNA: TGTGCCTGGACCGAGGTGAACACTGAAGCTTTCTTT. This sequence encodes CAWTEVNTEAFF.